This T cell receptor beta chain was identified in a study of tumor-infiltrating lymphocytes in oesophageal squamous cell carcinoma. Via MiXCR, TCRdb re-called the PCR reads, giving one row per CDR3 protein. Of about 22,000 distinct CDR3 sequences in the sample, approximately 34% were seen once. By its share, this clonotype is medium-sized. The germline V gene has CDR1 MNHNS and CDR2 SASEGT. Trimming pared 3 bases from V and 2 bases from J, leaving 7 bases between. This CDR3 is built from 13 residues. This sequence was found in a female donor with esophageal squamous cell carcinoma. Sample: esophageal tumor tissue. J is TRBJ1-2 and V is TRBV6-1; D not resolved. The CDR3 DNA reads as TGTGCCAGCAGTGAGGAGGAGAACTATGGCTACACCTTC. As protein: CASSEEENYGYTF.